Listed below are T cell receptor beta chains from one sample, sequenced in a study of cytomegalovirus exposure and HLA in healthy donors. Sequencing was performed with immunoSEQ multiplex PCR; in TCRdb, only in-frame clones are kept and a portion is missing. The table shows some 140,000 clones, with about three quarters occurring only once. Sequences were obtained from PBMCs. The receptors were sampled from a woman aged 35 to 49 in good health and CMV-seronegative. CDR3s include the opening cysteine and the closing phenylalanine or tryptophan. Each record gives: clone size, D gene, V gene, J gene, CDR3 protein, CDR3 DNA. A D gene is named only where the DNA matches it firmly. The size entry is marked missing in some rows and otherwise reads once, few, many or a size class.

clone size: -
D gene: -
V gene: TRBV28
J gene: TRBJ2-3
CDR3 protein: CASSLSGVGHTDTQYF
CDR3 DNA: TGTGCCAGCAGTTTATCAGGGGTGGGACACACAGATACGCAGTATTTT

clone size: once
D gene: -
V gene: TRBV7-2
J gene: TRBJ2-6
CDR3 protein: CAVNSHDRSGANVLTF
CDR3 DNA: TGTGCCGTTAACAGCCATGACCGCTCTGGGGCCAACGTCCTGACTTTC

clone size: -
D gene: -
V gene: TRBV7-8
J gene: TRBJ2-7
CDR3 protein: CASQGSPTYEQYF
CDR3 DNA: TGTGCCAGCCAGGGCTCACCGACCTACGAGCAGTACTTC

clone size: -
D gene: -
V gene: TRBV18
J gene: TRBJ2-3
CDR3 protein: CASSPDSPTDTQYF
CDR3 DNA: TGTGCCAGCTCACCGGACAGCCCCACAGATACGCAGTATTTT

clone size: -
D gene: -
V gene: TRBV9
J gene: TRBJ2-3
CDR3 protein: CASSADPGPVDTQYF
CDR3 DNA: TGTGCCAGCAGCGCTGATCCAGGGCCTGTTGATACGCAGTATTTT

clone size: once
D gene: -
V gene: TRBV29-1
J gene: TRBJ2-3
CDR3 protein: CSVEGGSTDTQYF
CDR3 DNA: TGCAGCGTTGAGGGCGGGAGCACAGATACGCAGTATTTT

clone size: few
D gene: -
V gene: TRBV2
J gene: TRBJ1-1
CDR3 protein: CASSDLYEAFF
CDR3 DNA: TGTGCCAGCAGTGATCTGTATGAAGCTTTCTTT

clone size: few
D gene: -
V gene: TRBV2
J gene: TRBJ1-1
CDR3 protein: CARPATGQYEAFF
CDR3 DNA: TGTGCCAGGCCAGCAACAGGGCAGTACGAAGCTTTCTTT

clone size: few
D gene: TRBD1
V gene: TRBV6-5
J gene: TRBJ1-3
CDR3 protein: CASSYSGQGDTIYF
CDR3 DNA: TGTGCCAGCAGTTACTCCGGACAGGGCGACACCATATATTTT

clone size: -
D gene: -
V gene: TRBV5-1
J gene: TRBJ2-1
CDR3 protein: CASSLVSGESYNEQFF
CDR3 DNA: TGCGCCAGCAGCTTGGTTTCAGGGGAGTCCTACAATGAGCAGTTCTTC

clone size: -
D gene: TRBD1
V gene: TRBV15
J gene: TRBJ2-6
CDR3 protein: CATSGQANSGANVLTF
CDR3 DNA: TGTGCCACCAGCGGACAGGCCAACTCTGGGGCCAACGTCCTGACTTTC

clone size: -
D gene: -
V gene: TRBV6-5
J gene: TRBJ1-3
CDR3 protein: CASMDNSGNTIYF
CDR3 DNA: TGTGCCAGCATGGACAACTCTGGAAACACCATATATTTT

clone size: few
D gene: -
V gene: TRBV2
J gene: TRBJ2-3
CDR3 protein: CASSETGVSTDTQYF
CDR3 DNA: TGTGCCAGCAGTGAAACGGGGGTGAGCACAGATACGCAGTATTTT

clone size: -
D gene: TRBD2
V gene: TRBV5-1
J gene: TRBJ2-1
CDR3 protein: CASSLGPSGGANEQFF
CDR3 DNA: TGCGCCAGCAGCTTAGGCCCTAGCGGGGGGGCCAATGAGCAGTTCTTC

clone size: few
D gene: TRBD2
V gene: TRBV4-3
J gene: TRBJ2-1
CDR3 protein: CASSQELAGVGEQFF
CDR3 DNA: TGCGCCAGCAGCCAAGAACTAGCGGGGGTAGGTGAGCAGTTCTTC

clone size: few
D gene: TRBD2
V gene: TRBV10-2
J gene: TRBJ2-2
CDR3 protein: CASRRGTSGGPNTGELFF
CDR3 DNA: TGCGCCAGCAGGCGGGGGACTAGCGGGGGACCGAACACCGGGGAGCTGTTTTTT

clone size: -
D gene: -
V gene: TRBV6-6
J gene: TRBJ1-6
CDR3 protein: CASKGGLSSPLHF
CDR3 DNA: TGTGCCAGCAAGGGGGGGCTCAGTTCACCCCTCCACTTT

clone size: -
D gene: -
V gene: TRBV6-1
J gene: TRBJ2-3
CDR3 protein: CASSDAAGIGGTDTQYF
CDR3 DNA: TGTGCCAGCAGTGATGCCGCGGGGATAGGGGGCACAGATACGCAGTATTTT

clone size: few
D gene: -
V gene: TRBV6-6
J gene: TRBJ1-6
CDR3 protein: CAIKQTTNSPLHF
CDR3 DNA: TGTGCCATCAAACAGACTACTAATTCACCCCTCCACTTT

clone size: -
D gene: -
V gene: TRBV6-6
J gene: TRBJ2-5
CDR3 protein: CASAGGQETQYF
CDR3 DNA: TGTGCCAGCGCCGGGGGACAAGAGACCCAGTACTTC

clone size: once
D gene: -
V gene: TRBV11-2
J gene: TRBJ1-1
CDR3 protein: CASSPYRVDEAFF
CDR3 DNA: TGTGCCAGCAGCCCGTACAGGGTTGATGAAGCTTTCTTT

clone size: -
D gene: -
V gene: TRBV11-2
J gene: TRBJ2-7
CDR3 protein: CASSLQGSYEQYF
CDR3 DNA: TGTGCCAGCAGCCTACAGGGCTCCTACGAGCAGTACTTC

clone size: -
D gene: TRBD1
V gene: TRBV7-6
J gene: TRBJ2-1
CDR3 protein: CASSSPRDRFTTVTFHEQFF
CDR3 DNA: TGTGCCAGCAGCTCTCCCCGGGACAGGTTTACAACAGTAACGTTCCATGAGCAGTTCTTC

clone size: -
D gene: TRBD2
V gene: TRBV27
J gene: TRBJ2-2
CDR3 protein: CASSYAAGGHSGELFF
CDR3 DNA: TGTGCCAGCAGTTACGCGGCGGGGGGGCACTCCGGGGAGCTGTTTTTT

clone size: -
D gene: TRBD2
V gene: TRBV13
J gene: TRBJ2-5
CDR3 protein: CASSFGLAGSETQYF
CDR3 DNA: TGTGCCAGCAGCTTTGGACTAGCGGGGTCAGAGACCCAGTACTTC

clone size: -
D gene: -
V gene: TRBV10-3
J gene: TRBJ1-1
CDR3 protein: CAISTGGGTTEAFF
CDR3 DNA: TGTGCCATCAGTACGGGCGGGGGAACCACTGAAGCTTTCTTT

clone size: -
D gene: TRBD2
V gene: TRBV27
J gene: TRBJ2-1
CDR3 protein: CASSQRGAGEQFF
CDR3 DNA: TGTGCCAGCAGCCAGCGGGGGGCCGGTGAGCAGTTCTTC

clone size: -
D gene: TRBD2
V gene: TRBV10-1
J gene: TRBJ2-3
CDR3 protein: CASSERAGGFASTDTQYF
CDR3 DNA: TGCGCCAGCAGTGAGAGAGCGGGGGGATTCGCTAGCACAGATACGCAGTATTTT

clone size: once
D gene: -
V gene: TRBV5-6
J gene: TRBJ2-1
CDR3 protein: CASSPLSDLNEQFF
CDR3 DNA: TGTGCCAGCAGCCCCCTGAGCGATTTGAATGAGCAGTTCTTC

clone size: -
D gene: -
V gene: TRBV6-5
J gene: TRBJ2-7
CDR3 protein: CASSYGGTAYEQYF
CDR3 DNA: TGTGCCAGCAGTTACGGGGGGACGGCCTACGAGCAGTACTTC

clone size: -
D gene: TRBD1
V gene: TRBV2
J gene: TRBJ2-7
CDR3 protein: CASSEASGQHF
CDR3 DNA: TGTGCCAGCAGTGAAGCATCGGGACAGCACTTC

clone size: -
D gene: TRBD2
V gene: TRBV9
J gene: TRBJ2-2
CDR3 protein: CASSVGPYSGGYTGELFF
CDR3 DNA: TGTGCCAGCAGCGTAGGGCCCTATAGCGGGGGGTACACCGGGGAGCTGTTTTTT

clone size: -
D gene: TRBD2
V gene: TRBV9
J gene: TRBJ2-3
CDR3 protein: CASSVAGGSADTQYF
CDR3 DNA: TGTGCCAGCAGCGTCGCGGGGGGGTCGGCAGATACGCAGTATTTT

clone size: -
D gene: TRBD1
V gene: TRBV5-1
J gene: TRBJ2-7
CDR3 protein: CASSPGTDSYEQYF
CDR3 DNA: TGCGCCAGCAGCCCTGGGACAGACTCCTACGAGCAGTACTTC